This T cell receptor (beta chain) was identified in a study of control samples from healthy donors and cancer patients. Produced via immunoSEQ multiplex PCR; TCRdb's table is partial and in-frame only. The table has tens of thousands of clones, about 88% seen once. The germline V and J ends were trimmed by 2 bases and 9 bases, with 14 bases remaining between them. Germline CDR1 and CDR2: SGHAT and FQNNGV. The CDR3 is 14 amino acids. The source of this sequence is a man in his 70s with lung cancer. The sequencing input was PBMCs. The chain links TRBV11-2 to TRBJ2-1; D ambiguous. CDR3 bases: TGTGCCAGCAGCTTAATGCCGGGCCTGCCTGAGCAGTTCTTC. Translated: CASSLMPGLPEQFF.